The present T cell receptor beta chain was sequenced within a study of beta chain features in type 1 diabetes. Whole-study context: Analysis included around 110,000,000 sorted cells drawn from all samples. Whole-study results and caveats: There was a moderate but significant shortening of TCRB CDR3s in all four CD4+ subsets of Type 1 diabetes patients.

Expressed TCRB transcripts were sequenced because the isolated RNA had all been reverse transcribed beforehand. About 4 million reads was the average for naive, central memory and regulatory T cell samples. Data came from immunoSEQ multiplex PCR; TCRdb stores just in-frame clones and leaves some out. The sample lists under 850,000 clones, under 15% occurring once. Stem cell-like memory, regulatory, central memory and naive CD4+ cells were sorted via CD45RO/CCR7/CD25/CD127/CD95/CD27. Notes on this clone: Its antigen is as yet unknown.

CDR1 and CDR2 from the germline V gene are SGHTA and FQGNSA. The CDR3 totals 14 residues. Trimming left V 1 base short and J 3 bases short, with 9 bases between. The clonotype was recovered from a man aged 18 to 30 with type 1 diabetes. This sequence joins TRBV7-2 and TRBJ1-1; D gene uncertain. Sequencing was performed on naive CD4+ T cells from blood. The DNA for the CDR3 is TGTGCCAGCAGCTTAGTGGAGGGTGACACTGAAGCTTTCTTT. It yields the protein CASSLVEGDTEAFF.